Shown below are 14 T cell receptor beta chains from a single sample sequenced in a study of cytomegalovirus exposure and HLA in healthy donors. Researchers ran the PCR with 60 Vbeta and 13 Jbeta primers. Assay: immunoSEQ multiplex PCR; the TCRdb copy retains only in-frame clones and omits some. The sample yields tens of thousands of clones, of which the top ten take up roughly an eighth. The sample was PBMCs. The receptors stem from a woman aged 25 to 39 in good health and CMV-seropositive.

This sequence joins TRBV6-5 and TRBJ2-7; TRBD1 agrees at 11 bases. The germline V gene has CDR1 MNHEY and CDR2 SVGAGI. The CDR3 has 15 residues. The ends lost 2 bases at V and 5 bases at J; junction bases unmatched: 5. The CDR3 reads CASSYGQGARNEQYF. The CDR3 DNA sequence: TGTGCCAGCAGTTACGGACAGGGGGCGCGGAACGAGCAGTACTTC.

The V call is TRBV30, the J call TRBJ2-2, with TRBD1 matching 7 bases. J gave up 4 bases and V 0 bases, and 2 bases lay outside the gene matches. The CDR3 is 14 residues long. The germline V gene encodes CDR1 GTSNPN and CDR2 SVGIG (reference sequence). CDR3 in DNA: TGTGCCTGGAGTGTAGGGACAGCCACCGGGGAGCTGTTTTTT. Translating gives CAWSVGTATGELFF.

J is TRBJ1-6 and V is TRBV5-1, with 7 bases lining up with TRBD1. V dropped 2 bases and J dropped 7; count of bases not matched to a gene: 6. Germline loops: CDR1 SGHRS, CDR2 YFSETQ. There are 15 residues in the CDR3. This CDR3 reads CASSLNRGRNSPLHF. The CDR3 nucleotides are TGCGCCAGCAGCTTAAACAGGGGAAGAAATTCACCCCTCCACTTT. Full variable domain (outside the CDR3, taken from reference TRBV5-1 and TRBJ1-6): KAGVTQTPRYLIKTRGQQVTLSCSPISGHRSVSWYQQTPGQGLQFLFEYFSETQRNKGNFPGRFSGRQFSNSRSEMNVSTLELGDSALYLCASSLNRGRNSPLHFGNGTRLTVT.

The chain couples TRBV25-1 to TRBJ1-1, with a possible D match to TRBD1 (6 bases). The CDR3 extends over 12 amino acids. Germline V lookup: CDR1 MGHDK, CDR2 SYGVNS. V lost 1 base and J 6 bases, leaving 6 bases between the germline ends. CDR3 amino acids: CASSESGAEAFF. The CDR3 bases are TGTGCCAGCAGTGAATCAGGGGCTGAAGCTTTCTTT.

The chain combines TRBV5-6 with TRBJ2-7; possible D gene TRBD2, 5 bases. The CDR3 extends over 14 amino acids. Germline V gene data show CDR1 as SGHDT and CDR2 as YYEEEE. V shed 5 bases and J shed 0 bases, with 12 bases lying between them. CDR3 loop: CASRPRENSYEQYF. CDR3 coding DNA: TGTGCCAGCAGGCCGAGGGAAAACTCCTACGAGCAGTACTTC.

The chain joins TRBV6-5 to TRBJ2-5; tentative D call: TRBD1 (6 bases). The CDR3 is 15 residues long. V was pared by 1 base and J by 5 bases, with 14 bases between. The germline V gene encodes CDR1 MNHEY and CDR2 SVGAGI. The CDR3 loop reads CASSYLGQGRETQYF. For the CDR3, the DNA is TGTGCCAGCAGTTACTTGGGACAAGGCCGGGAGACCCAGTACTTC.

The J gene is TRBJ2-5, the V gene TRBV7-9; TRBD2 matches 7 bases. V gave up 4 bases and J gave up 5 bases; unmatched junction bases: 10. The germline gives CDR1 SEHNR, CDR2 FQNEAQ (reference sequence). The length of the CDR3 is 15 residues. CDR3 coding DNA: TGTGCCAGCAGCTGGGGGGGTAGAGTAGTGGAGACCCAGTACTTC. Protein sequence: CASSWGGRVVETQYF. Full variable domain (remainder filled in from reference TRBV7-9 and TRBJ2-5): DTGVSQNPRHKITKRGQNVTFRCDPISEHNRLYWYRQTLGQGPEFLTYFQNEAQLEKSRLLSDRFSAERPKGSFSTLEIQRTEQGDSAMYLCASSWGGRVVETQYFGPGTRLLVL.

CDR3: CASSRSDEAGDTQYF. The CDR3 nucleotides are TGCGCCAGCAGCCGTAGCGATGAGGCTGGAGATACGCAGTATTTT. The rearrangement joins TRBV4-1 to TRBJ2-3, with D perhaps TRBD2 (5 bases). The CDR3 has 15 amino acids. Germline V lookup: CDR1 MGHRA, CDR2 YSYEKL. Trimming took 4 bases from V and 5 from J, leaving 16 bases between them.

V gene TRBV5-1 combines with J gene TRBJ2-5; 13 bases agree with TRBD2. V lost 6 bases and J lost 5; bases outside the gene matches: 7. Germline CDR1 is SGHRS and CDR2 is YFSETQ. The CDR3 loop spans 15 amino acids. This CDR3 is CASTGLAGFGETQYF. CDR3 nucleotides: TGCGCCAGCACGGGACTAGCGGGATTCGGGGAGACCCAGTACTTC.

This chain connects TRBV29-1 to TRBJ1-5; D ambiguous. In germline, CDR1 is SQVTM, CDR2 ANQGSEA. This CDR3 is 13 amino acids long. Trimming took off 4 bases at V and 3 bases at J, with 10 bases between the two ends. CDR3 in amino acids: CSVGGQNNQPQHF. CDR3 sequence (DNA): TGCAGCGTTGGTGGTCAGAACAATCAGCCCCAGCATTTT.

The rearrangement links TRBV12-5 to TRBJ2-1; no clear D. Germline V gene sequence: CDR1 LGHNT, CDR2 FRNRAP. V was cut by 1 base and J by 6 bases, with 13 bases left in between. The CDR3 is 15 amino acids. The CDR3 is CASGLGRLIGNEQFF. The CDR3 DNA reads TGTGCTAGTGGTTTGGGTCGCTTAATCGGCAATGAGCAGTTCTTC.

The chain joins TRBV19 to TRBJ2-3; the match to TRBD2 covers 12 bases. CDR1 and CDR2 (germline): LNHDA, SQIVND (reference sequence). The CDR3 runs to 16 residues. After removal of 3 bases from V and 4 bases from J, the junction contained 5 bases not matched to a gene. In nucleotides, the CDR3 is TGTGCCAGTAGTATGCCCACTAGCGGGGGGCCAGATACGCAGTATTTT. Amino acids: CASSMPTSGGPDTQYF.

V is TRBV5-1 and J is TRBJ2-3, with TRBD1 matching over 10 bases. This CDR3 spans 17 amino acids. CDR1 and CDR2 from the germline V gene are SGHRS and YFSETQ. Germline trimming cut 1 base from V and 5 bases from J; bases unmatched to any gene: 10. The DNA for the CDR3 is TGCGCCAGCAGCTTGAGTGGTCGGGACAGGGGAATAGATACGCAGTATTTT. It specifies CASSLSGRDRGIDTQYF. Drawing the rest from reference TRBV5-1 and TRBJ2-3, the complete variable domain is KAGVTQTPRYLIKTRGQQVTLSCSPISGHRSVSWYQQTPGQGLQFLFEYFSETQRNKGNFPGRFSGRQFSNSRSEMNVSTLELGDSALYLCASSLSGRDRGIDTQYFGPGTRLTVL.

Considering frequency, this clone is medium-sized. The rearrangement joins TRBV19 to TRBJ2-1, with 10 bases lining up with TRBD2. Germline assignment: CDR1 LNHDA and CDR2 SQIVND (reference sequence). V was clipped by 3 bases and J by 9 bases; unmatched bases: 8. The CDR3 covers 15 residues. DNA for the CDR3: TGTGCCAGTAGTATCTCCAGCGGGAGGGCCGGTGAGCAGTTCTTC. It is translated as CASSISSGRAGEQFF. Combining the CDR3 with reference TRBV19 and TRBJ2-1 gives the whole variable domain DGGITQSPKYLFRKEGQNVTLSCEQNLNHDAMYWYRQDPGQGLRLIYYSQIVNDFQKGDIAEGYSVSREKKESFPLTVTSAQKNPTAFYLCASSISSGRAGEQFFGPGTRLTVL.